This T cell receptor (beta chain) was recovered during a study of cytomegalovirus exposure and HLA in healthy donors. This clone has ten or more counts. PCR used 60 Vbeta primers and 13 Jbeta primers. Measured with immunoSEQ multiplex PCR; TCRdb has only the in-frame clones, and not every one. The sample has 97,000 or so clones; around 9.6% are singletons. This CDR3 is built from 16 residues. V lost 6 bases and J lost 2, with 19 bases in between. Germline CDR1 and CDR2: SGHAT and FQNNGV. The origin of this receptor is a man aged 45 to 65 in good health and CMV-seropositive. The sequenced sample consisted of PBMCs. This chain joins TRBV11-2 and TRBJ1-2; D may be TRBD1 (5 bases). The CDR3 sequence is CASSSATAGWNYGYTF. The CDR3 nucleotides are TGTGCCAGCAGTTCGGCAACGGCAGGGTGGAACTATGGCTACACCTTC.